This TCR beta chain comes out of a study of T-cell reconstitution after alpha-beta-depleted transplantation in children. Overall study results and limits: One year post-transplant, T-cell counts and diversity were largely derived from T cells produced anew. Alpha-beta T cells present about two months after transplant were reported to originate from several hundred expanded graft clones. Some patients' high day-60 TCRbeta diversity was traced to surviving recipient T cells and thymic progenitors.

Unique molecular identifiers were incorporated during preparation of the TCRbeta library. TCRdb redid the calling of the PCR reads with MiXCR, one entry per CDR3 protein. The table shows hundreds of thousands of distinct CDR3 sequences, with around a sixth occurring only once. In this sample, this clonotype turned up a few times. Its antigen is as yet unknown. Sequencing used PBMCs, mostly from graft donor cells, obtained 360 days after TCRalphabeta/CD19-depleted stem cell transplant. The receptor comes from a male patient between 2 and 10 years old who had a stem cell transplant for acute lymphoblastic leukemia, so the T cells may come from the graft donor.

This CDR3 reads CASSVVPTGDGELFF. The CDR3 nucleotides read TGTGCCAGCAGCGTAGTCCCAACGGGGGACGGGGAGCTGTTTTTT. The V gene is TRBV9, the J gene TRBJ2-2; tentatively, D is TRBD2 (6 bases). Per germline, CDR1 SGDLS and CDR2 YYNGEE. The V gene lost 0 bases and the J gene lost 7 bases, with 13 bases spanning the gap. The CDR3 consists of 15 residues.